This T cell receptor beta chain was sequenced for a study of control samples from healthy donors and cancer patients. J gave up 1 base and V 9 bases, and 11 bases lay outside the gene matches. The V gene's germline CDR1 is LNHDA and CDR2 SQIVND (reference sequence). The CDR3 has 16 residues. Assay used: immunoSEQ multiplex PCR; TCRdb lists only in-frame clones, some missing. The data contain 100,000 to 150,000 clones, approximately 92% of them singletons. The sample consisted of PBMCs. This receptor was identified in an elderly man with head and neck cancer. This rearrangement joins TRBV19 to TRBJ2-3; 9 bases fit TRBD2. This CDR3 is CASKDLAGTGTDTQYF. The CDR3 DNA reads as TGTGCCAGCAAAGACCTAGCGGGGACCGGCACAGATACGCAGTATTTT.